This TCR beta chain was identified in a study of spatial heterogeneity in lung cancer. Study-wide results and caveats: Ubiquitous expanded tumor TCRs appeared in blood more at resection than follow-up.

The germline gives CDR1 SGHTA, CDR2 FQGTGA. Trimming took 1 base from V and 0 from J; bases not matched to a gene: 10. This CDR3 contains 18 residues. Unique molecular identifiers tagged every individual TCR cDNA molecule. TCRdb used MiXCR to reprocess the 5' RACE reads, holding one entry per CDR3 protein. The repertoire has 15,000 to 20,000 distinct CDR3 sequences, 20% to 25% of them found once; the top ten carry about 19%. Time point given: sample taken at primary tumor resection. Whole RNA, which was extracted from tumor, nontumor lung tissue or frozen PBMC, was sequenced without any cell sorting. This clonotype was counted many times. Its matching antigen is unknown.

This TCR derives from a female donor with early-stage non-small cell lung cancer. The starting material was PBMCs, obtained at surgery. The V gene is TRBV7-3, the J gene TRBJ2-3; 7 bases are shared with TRBD2. This CDR3 is CASSLIGGVSTSTDTQYF. The CDR3 DNA reads TGTGCCAGCAGCTTAATTGGGGGGGTATCTACAAGCACAGATACGCAGTATTTT.